This T cell receptor beta chain emerged from a study of blood T cells in healthy people across ages. Per the germline V gene, CDR1 is MGHRA and CDR2 is YSYEKL. Trimming removed 3 bases from V and 3 bases from J, with 9 bases in between. The CDR3 sequence is 13 residues long. PCR was performed a second time for roughly 7 to 12 cycles using a sample-barcoded 5' primer and a J-beta primer mix. TCRdb itself ran the 5' RACE reads through MiXCR, one entry per CDR3 protein. The table shows about 930,000 distinct CDR3 sequences, with under 35% occurring only once. The authors extracted at least 5 micrograms of total RNA per sample. This clonotype was seen only a few times. These data also featured in a second study, about T cells of mothers and their children.

Sequencing used blood. This sequence was found in a middle-aged woman in good health. V and J are TRBV4-1 and TRBJ2-7; D perhaps matches TRBD1 (6 bases). Written as DNA, the CDR3 is TGCGCCAGCAGCCATGACAGGAACTACGAGCAGTACTTC. Residues: CASSHDRNYEQYF.